This T cell receptor beta chain was identified during a study of blood T cell repertoires in COVID-19. The wider study: Donors in the United States, Italy and Spain gave samples during acute or convalescent COVID-19. T cells, B-cell-depleted T cells, or PBMCs provided the cDNA or gDNA that served as material.

All enrollees were roughly 18 to 95 years old and from around 25 US areas. Germline CDR1 reads LGHDT; CDR2 reads YNNKEL (reference sequence). With V trimmed by 0 bases and J by 6 bases, 11 bases remained unmatched. The CDR3 runs 17 residues. In the original processing: It was from reference gene primer amplification that nucleated cell counts were estimated. The data were produced by immunoSEQ multiplex PCR, yet TCRdb's version contains in-frame clones alone and is incomplete. V and J calls and clone size are as listed in that table; D and trimming were resolved from the DNA. The sample gives fewer than 200,000 clones, under 85% of which show up once; about 12% is in the top ten.

Sequenced: PBMCs or T cells enriched from blood (not recorded which). The sequence came from a man in his forties or fifties who had recovered from COVID-19. The chain employs TRBV3-1 (or the pseudogene TRBV3-2) and TRBJ1-2, with 9 positions matching TRBD1. The CDR3 spells CASSQDPTGGSRNGYTF. In DNA form, the CDR3 reads TGTGCCAGCAGCCAAGACCCTACAGGGGGCAGTCGGAATGGCTACACCTTC.